This T cell receptor beta chain was sequenced in a study of blood T cell repertoires in COVID-19. Study-level information: The United States, Italy and Spain supplied acute and convalescent COVID-19 samples.

The J segment lost 8 bases and the V segment lost 4 bases, leaving 6 bases of the junction unmatched. This CDR3 is 14 amino acids long. Germline loops: CDR1 MRHNA, CDR2 SNTAGT. In the source study's methods: Estimation of nucleated cell counts was performed using reference gene primer amplification. Generated by immunoSEQ multiplex PCR, the TCRdb table keeps only in-frame clones and is missing some. V and J calls and clone size are those listed in that table; D and trimming were worked out from the DNA. The data hold 150,000 to 180,000 clones, with 80% to 90% observed a single time. This clone was recorded a few times.

This sequence originates from a woman aged 35 to 49 with acute or convalescent COVID-19. This chain connects TRBV6-4 to TRBJ2-1, with 9 bases identical to TRBD2. The sequenced sample was peripheral blood. CDR3 region: CASSVLAGDHEQFF. DNA of the CDR3: TGTGCCAGCAGTGTTTTAGCGGGAGATCATGAGCAGTTCTTC.